The rows below give T cell receptor beta chains drawn from one sample of a study of HIV-infected patients and healthy controls. TCRdb reprocessed the 5' RACE reads with MiXCR, giving one entry per CDR3 protein. The sample has over 15,000 distinct CDR3 sequences, around 5% seen once. The sequenced material came from blood. These receptors all stem from an adult in good health. Both conserved end residues are part of each CDR3. Each record gives: D gene, clone size, J gene, V gene, CDR3 DNA, CDR3 protein. D genes are given only for firm matches. Size tells how often a clone was seen (once, few, many) or the class of an expanded clone, and some rows leave it out.

NA | many | TRBJ2-3 | TRBV29-1 | TGCAGCGTTGGGTCAGCTCCCCCGGGGTACACAGATACGCAGTATTTT | CSVGSAPPGYTDTQYF
TRBD2 | many | TRBJ2-2 | TRBV7-6 | TGTGCCAGCAGCACATTTCTTGGGGGGGAGGACACCGGGGAGCTGTTTTTT | CASSTFLGGEDTGELFF
TRBD1 | NA | TRBJ2-5 | TRBV6-2/TRBV6-3 | TGTGCCAGCAGTTACTCGAACGAGGGGGCGCTGCGCTCGGAGACCCAGTACTTC | CASSYSNEGALRSETQYF
NA | many | TRBJ2-5 | TRBV6-1 | TGTGCCAGCAGTGAAACTGTGGAGACCCAGTACTTC | CASSETVETQYF
NA | NA | TRBJ2-5 | TRBV3-1 | TGTGCCAGCAGCCAAGCCGACAAGCTATGGGAGACCCAGTACTTC | CASSQADKLWETQYF
TRBD2 | many | TRBJ2-2 | TRBV23-1 | TGCGCCAGCAGTCAACTAGCGGGCGTCACCGGGGAGCTGTTTTTT | CASSQLAGVTGELFF
NA | many | TRBJ2-3 | TRBV15 | TGTGCCACCAGCAGAGTGCTCCACACAGATACGCAGTATTTT | CATSRVLHTDTQYF
NA | many | TRBJ2-3 | TRBV6-2/TRBV6-3 | TGTGCCAGCATCCCCGATGCGGGAAAAAGCACAGATACGCAGTATTTT | CASIPDAGKSTDTQYF
NA | many | TRBJ2-4 | TRBV19 | TGTGCCAGTAGTCCCTCTGGCAGACTAGCCAAAAACATTCAGTACTTC | CASSPSGRLAKNIQYF
TRBD1 | many | TRBJ1-2 | TRBV12-3/TRBV12-4 | TGTGCCAGCAGTTCCCCGACAGGGGCGACGAGTGGCTACACCTTC | CASSSPTGATSGYTF
NA | many | TRBJ1-6 | TRBV28 | TGTGCCAGCAGTCCGCGGGGGGGCGCCTATAATTCACCCCTCCACTTT | CASSPRGGAYNSPLHF
TRBD2 | many | TRBJ2-1 | TRBV5-1 | TGCGCCAGCAGCTTTGGGACTAGCGGGGGGAGCTCCTACAATGAGCAGTTCTTC | CASSFGTSGGSSYNEQFF
TRBD2 | many | TRBJ2-7 | TRBV20-1 | TGCAGTGCTACTGGGACTAGCGGGGGCGGTTCCAACGAGCAGTACTTC | CSATGTSGGGSNEQYF
TRBD1 | NA | TRBJ1-1 | TRBV4-3 | TGCGCCAGCAGCCTTATTCAGGGGGCAGACACTGAAGCTTTCTTT | CASSLIQGADTEAFF
NA | few | TRBJ1-1 | TRBV28 | TGTGCCAGCAGCCCCCTCGGCAGGGAGGCCACTGAAGCTTTCTTT | CASSPLGREATEAFF
NA | many | TRBJ1-3 | TRBV25-1 | TGTGCCAGCAGTAGTAGAAACACCATATATTTT | CASSSRNTIYF
TRBD2 | medium-sized | TRBJ2-1 | TRBV7-6 | TGTGCCAGCAGCACGCATGGGGGGAGCGGGGGGTCCTACAATGAGCAGTTCTTC | CASSTHGGSGGSYNEQFF
TRBD1 | many | TRBJ2-3 | TRBV23-1 | TGCGCCAGCAGGCGGAACGCTCCGGGACAGGGTCGGATAACGCAGTATTTT | CASRRNAPGQGRITQYF
NA | NA | TRBJ2-7 | TRBV5-5 | TGTGCCAGCAGCTTGGATCACGGGGGCCCCTTAGGCGAGCAGTACTTC | CASSLDHGGPLGEQYF
NA | NA | TRBJ2-5 | TRBV20-1 | TGCAGTGCCAGCACCGGGACCGGGTATAAGGAGACCCAGTACTTC | CSASTGTGYKETQYF
NA | medium-sized | TRBJ1-2 | TRBV6-6 | TGTGCCAGCAGTTATAAGTCCGGGACCTATGGCTACACCTTC | CASSYKSGTYGYTF
NA | medium-sized | TRBJ2-2 | TRBV11-2 | TGTGCCAGCAGCCCACTAGCCGCGGGGGCGGGCAGGGAGCTGTTTTTT | CASSPLAAGAGRELFF
NA | many | TRBJ2-1 | TRBV7-2 | TGTGCCAGCAGCTTATTAGGGGGGGCCTACAATGAGCAGTTCTTC | CASSLLGGAYNEQFF
TRBD2 | many | TRBJ2-3 | TRBV5-6 | TGTGCCAGCAGCTTGGAGGCACTAGCGGGGACCACAGATACGCAGTATTTT | CASSLEALAGTTDTQYF
NA | few | TRBJ2-2 | TRBV7-9 | TGTGCCAGCAGCTCCGGACTATCTCGGCCCGGGGAGCTGTTTTTT | CASSSGLSRPGELFF
NA | many | TRBJ1-1 | TRBV29-1 | TGCAGCCCAGGAAGCCGCCCAGGAGGCACTGAAGCTTTCTTT | CSPGSRPGGTEAFF
TRBD2 | many | TRBJ2-1 | TRBV10-2 | TGCGCCAGCAGTCGCCGGGAGGGGAATGAGCAGTTCTTC | CASSRREGNEQFF
TRBD1 | many | TRBJ1-4 | TRBV12-3/TRBV12-4 | TGTGCCAGCAGCCTCGGGACAGGGTCTGAAAAACTGTTTTTT | CASSLGTGSEKLFF
NA | medium-sized | TRBJ2-4 | TRBV5-4 | TGTGCCAGCAGCTTGCATTCACGAACGGACCAGTACTTC | CASSLHSRTDQYF
NA | many | TRBJ1-2 | TRBV28 | TGTGCCAGCAGTTTAAAGGGTGTTGGCTACACCTTC | CASSLKGVGYTF
NA | many | TRBJ2-3 | TRBV4-3 | TGCGCCAGCAGCGGATTCTCGGGGGCCGGCCCGGATACGCAGTATTTT | CASSGFSGAGPDTQYF
TRBD1 | once | TRBJ1-1 | TRBV11-2 | TGTGCCAGCGGCTCCTGGACAGGGGAGGAAGCTTTCTTT | CASGSWTGEEAFF
NA | medium-sized | TRBJ1-3 | TRBV9 | TGTGCCAGCAGCGCCTCCCCCAGGAGATTGGACACCATATATTTT | CASSASPRRLDTIYF
TRBD2 | many | TRBJ2-3 | TRBV27 | TGTGCCAGCAGTTTTCGCGGGAGAGGCACAGATACGCAGTATTTT | CASSFRGRGTDTQYF
NA | few | TRBJ1-2 | TRBV4-2 | TGTGCCAGCAGCCATGATCAGGGGCCTGGCTACACCTTC | CASSHDQGPGYTF
NA | medium-sized | TRBJ2-3 | TRBV2 | TGTGCCAGCAGTGACAGGGGTCGGGTCACAGATACGCAGTATTTT | CASSDRGRVTDTQYF
TRBD1 | many | TRBJ1-1 | TRBV2 | TGTGCCAGCAGCGTGACAGGGCAAGGTGAAGCTTTCTTT | CASSVTGQGEAFF
TRBD2 | many | TRBJ2-1 | TRBV7-3 | TGTGCCAGCAGCTTAAGCCCCTCGCGGGGGGCCTACAATGAGCAGTTCTTC | CASSLSPSRGAYNEQFF
NA | many | TRBJ1-5 | TRBV4-3 | TGCGCCAGCAGCCAAGACGTCTATGGGACCTCACTTAATAGCAATCAGCCCCAGCATTTT | CASSQDVYGTSLNSNQPQHF
NA | many | TRBJ2-1 | TRBV5-5 | TGTGCCAGCAGCTTTCTCCATGAGCAGTTCTTC | CASSFLHEQFF
TRBD1 | medium-sized | TRBJ1-1 | TRBV5-1 | TGCGCCAGCAGCTTCCACAGGGGGAGGAACACTGAAGCTTTCTTT | CASSFHRGRNTEAFF
NA | few | TRBJ2-1 | TRBV20-1 | TGCAGTGCTAGACCTCTCCACAGAGTTTACAATGAGCAGTTCTTC | CSARPLHRVYNEQFF
NA | medium-sized | TRBJ1-2 | TRBV28 | TGTGCCAGCAGCCAGTCCGGTCGGGGGTGCACCTTC | CASSQSGRGCTF
TRBD2 | many | TRBJ2-3 | TRBV3-1 | TGTGCCAGCAGCCAAGATTTCGCTAGCGGGGGGTTGGCAGATACGCAGTATTTT | CASSQDFASGGLADTQYF
NA | many | TRBJ1-3 | TRBV7-2 | TGTGCCAGCAGCTTACATGGGGCTGGAAACACCATATATTTT | CASSLHGAGNTIYF
NA | many | TRBJ2-7 | TRBV20-1 | TGCAGTGCTAGGTCGGGGAGCTCCTACGAGCAGTACTTC | CSARSGSSYEQYF
NA | many | TRBJ2-6 | TRBV3-1 | TGTGCCAGCAGCCCTCTCCGACAGCTGAGCTACAGCTCTGGGGCCAACGTCCTGACTTTC | CASSPLRQLSYSSGANVLTF